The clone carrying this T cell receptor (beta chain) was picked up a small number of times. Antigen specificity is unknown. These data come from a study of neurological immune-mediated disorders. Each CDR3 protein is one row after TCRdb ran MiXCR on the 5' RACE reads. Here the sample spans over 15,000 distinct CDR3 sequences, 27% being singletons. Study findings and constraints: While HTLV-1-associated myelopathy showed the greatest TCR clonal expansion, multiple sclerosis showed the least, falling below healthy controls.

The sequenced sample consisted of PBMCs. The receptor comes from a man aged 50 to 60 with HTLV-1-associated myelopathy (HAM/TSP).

The CDR3 DNA follows: TGCAGTGCGGGCCGAAGGGACAGCCCGTCTTCCATGAACACTGAAGCTTTCTTT. It translates to CSAGRRDSPSSMNTEAFF. The chain employs TRBV20-1 and TRBJ1-1, with 7 bases matching TRBD1. This CDR3 contains 18 residues. Germline loops: CDR1 DFQATT, CDR2 SNEGSKA (reference sequence). V gave up 6 bases and J gave up 0 bases; unmatched junction bases: 19.